This T cell receptor (beta chain) derives from a study of OX40 agonist ivuxolimab in advanced cancers. For the study at large: Patients were dosed intravenously with ivuxolimab at 0.01 to 10 mg/kg every 2 weeks.

Germline CDR1 is SGHVS and CDR2 is FNYEAQ. V was cut by 8 bases and J by 6 bases, with 14 bases left in between. The CDR3 consists of 13 residues. Produced via immunoSEQ multiplex PCR; TCRdb's table is partial and in-frame only. In the table there are tens of thousands of clones, approximately 80% of which are singletons. This receptor was obtained from an adult with an advanced solid tumor such as melanoma, head and neck, liver or kidney cancer. The chain links TRBV7-6 to TRBJ2-1; tentatively, D is TRBD2 (5 bases). Material: CD4+ or CD8+ T cells sorted from blood, obtained in a trial of the OX40 agonist ivuxolimab. The CDR3 loop reads CASSSSGLNEQFF. The CDR3 DNA reads as TGTGCCAGCTCTAGCTCTGGCCTCAATGAGCAGTTCTTC.